This T cell receptor (beta chain) was profiled in a study of cytomegalovirus exposure and HLA in healthy donors. Study at large: The 130 or so validation repertoires, a later analysis reported, used the same platform as the 666 first-cohort repertoires. Study results and caveats: Cytomegalovirus status was reportedly diagnosed by the classifier with high sensitivity and specificity. Rarity held for most TCR sequences, but there were some public TCRs that occurred in many donors. The TCR clusters that emerged in the first cohort tended, a later analysis found, to co-occur in the approximately 120 validation repertoires.

Profiled with immunoSEQ multiplex PCR; TCRdb holds only in-frame clones, not every one. The repertoire holds 150,000 or so clones, with roughly 87% as singletons. Trimming removed 6 bases from V and 0 bases from J, with 12 bases in between. CDR1 and CDR2 (germline): SGHTA, FQGNSA. The CDR3 consists of 15 residues. As to this clone: What it binds is not known.

The TCR sequence derives from a woman under 30 in good health and CMV-seropositive. The specimen was PBMCs. This chain links TRBV7-2 with TRBJ1-3; D may be TRBD1 (5 bases). CDR3 in DNA: TGTGCCAGCAGGCGGGGGGGAACCTCTGGAAACACCATATATTTT. It is translated as CASRRGGTSGNTIYF.